Below are 10 T cell receptor beta chains sequenced from a single sample in a study of CD8+ T cells in alopecia areata. RNA extraction was followed by reverse transcription into cDNA, which acted as the sequencing template. The data were produced by immunoSEQ multiplex PCR, yet TCRdb's version contains in-frame clones alone and is incomplete. Altogether about 190,000 clones are present, 50% to 60% being singletons, with the ten largest covering approximately 0.7%. The treatment was: oral pan-JAK inhibitor, 5-10 mg twice daily. Source: CD4+ T cells sorted from blood, taken at week 4, from a patient treated with tofacitinib. All receptors come from a human donor with alopecia areata.

This chain joins TRBV5-1 and TRBJ2-3; D is unclear. V was shortened by 1 base and J by 1 base, with 7 bases between the two germline ends. The V gene's germline CDR1 is SGHRS and CDR2 YFSETQ. The CDR3 has 14 residues. CDR3 protein: CASSLSAGTDTQYF. The CDR3 DNA reads as TGCGCCAGCAGCTTGTCAGCCGGCACAGATACGCAGTATTTT.

The chain employs TRBV11-2 and TRBJ2-7; 7 bases fit TRBD2. The CDR3 sequence is 16 residues long. Trimming removed 0 bases from V and 4 bases from J; junction bases left unmatched: 9. The V gene's germline CDR1 is SGHAT and CDR2 FQNNGV. The CDR3 sequence is CASSLEGGGRGYEQYF. The CDR3 nucleotides are TGTGCCAGCAGCTTAGAGGGTGGCGGGAGAGGGTACGAGCAGTACTTC.

The rearrangement links TRBV6-5 to TRBJ2-5; TRBD2 aligns across 11 bases. V lost 5 bases to trimming and J lost 4 bases; unmatched junction nucleotides: 3. The CDR3 has 14 residues. From germline, CDR1 is MNHEY and CDR2 SVGAGI. CDR3 coding DNA: TGTGCCAGCAGTCTGGGACTAGCGGCAGAGACCCAGTACTTC. It encodes CASSLGLAAETQYF.

The chain combines TRBV6-5 with TRBJ2-7; the D is unclear. V was clipped by 8 bases and J by 5 bases, with 16 bases between them. CDR3 size: 13 residues. CDR1 is MNHEY, CDR2 SVGAGI, per germline. This chain's CDR3 is CASRPPFLHEQYF. Here the CDR3 DNA reads TGTGCCAGCCGCCCTCCGTTCCTCCACGAGCAGTACTTC.

This clone has only a few counts. The genes are TRBV29-1 and TRBJ2-5; D gene uncertain. V was pared by 1 base and J by 6 bases, with 9 bases between. The CDR3 runs 12 residues. Per the germline V gene, CDR1 is SQVTM and CDR2 is ANQGSEA. The CDR3: CSVEASGQTQYF. The DNA of the CDR3 is TGCAGCGTTGAAGCGTCGGGCCAGACCCAGTACTTC.

This clone showed up just once. The chain employs TRBV29-1 and TRBJ2-5; maybe TRBD2 (6 bases). V shed 1 base and J shed 9 bases, with 18 bases lying between them. Looked up from germline, CDR1 is SQVTM and CDR2 is ANQGSEA. The CDR3 spans 14 residues. As DNA, the CDR3 is TGCAGCGTTGAAGGTGTCGGAGGGATTGAGGCCCAGTACTTC. This gives the protein CSVEGVGGIEAQYF.

There are a few counts of this clone. In the same sample, other DNA sequences code for this CDR3. The chain links TRBV18 to TRBJ2-5; D is undetermined. This CDR3 contains 12 residues. V lost 0 bases to trimming and J lost 4 bases, with 3 bases between them. Germline CDR1 and CDR2: KGHSH and LQKENI. The DNA of the CDR3 is TGTGCCAGCTCACCACCAGGAGAGACCCAGTACTTC. The encoded protein is CASSPPGETQYF.

J is TRBJ2-7 and V is TRBV29-1; D is unclear. CDR1 is SQVTM, CDR2 ANQGSEA, per germline. The CDR3 extends over 13 amino acids. The V end lost 6 bases, the J end lost 3 bases, and 15 bases lay between the germline ends. CDR3 DNA: TGCAGCGTCGCGCAGCAGGAGTTCTACGAGCAGTACTTC. This gives the protein CSVAQQEFYEQYF.

The J gene is TRBJ2-5, the V gene TRBV5-1; 8 bases align to TRBD2. The CDR3 loop spans 14 amino acids. The V gene end was trimmed by 1 base and the J gene end by 5 bases; junction bases not matched to a gene: 4. Looked up from germline, CDR1 is SGHRS and CDR2 is YFSETQ. The DNA for the CDR3 is TGCGCCAGCAGCTTGCTGGGCGGGGGGGAGACCCAGTACTTC. Amino acids: CASSLLGGGETQYF.

The table lists this clone with a few counts. The V and J genes are TRBV5-1 and TRBJ2-1; D is unclear. The V end lost 4 bases, the J end lost 6 bases, and 14 bases lay between the germline ends. Germline loops: CDR1 SGHRS, CDR2 YFSETQ. CDR3 length: 14 residues. This chain's CDR3 is CASSKEGRSNEQFF. The CDR3 DNA reads as TGCGCCAGCAGCAAGGAAGGCCGTTCCAATGAGCAGTTCTTC.